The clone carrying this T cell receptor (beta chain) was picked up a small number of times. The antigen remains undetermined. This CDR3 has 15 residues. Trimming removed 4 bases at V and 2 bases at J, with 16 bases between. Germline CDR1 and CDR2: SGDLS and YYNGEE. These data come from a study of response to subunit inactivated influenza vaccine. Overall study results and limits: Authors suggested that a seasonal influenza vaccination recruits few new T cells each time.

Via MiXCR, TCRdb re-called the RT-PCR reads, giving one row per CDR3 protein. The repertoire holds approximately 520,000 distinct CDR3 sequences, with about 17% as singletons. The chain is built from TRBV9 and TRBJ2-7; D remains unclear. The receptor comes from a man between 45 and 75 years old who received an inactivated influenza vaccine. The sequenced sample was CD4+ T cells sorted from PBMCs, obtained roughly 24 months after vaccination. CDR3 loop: CASSIPAPLTYEQYF. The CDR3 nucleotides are TGTGCCAGCAGCATTCCGGCTCCACTCACCTACGAGCAGTACTTC.